The next 28 T cell receptor beta chains were all read from a single sample in a study of T cells in Graves' hyperthyroidism and ophthalmopathy. Amplification of TCR beta CDR3 regions used RNA as the template. The HTBI set primed first-round TCR CDR3 RT-PCR. One entry per CDR3 protein results from TCRdb running MiXCR on the multiplex PCR reads. Of a few hundred thousand distinct CDR3 sequences in the sample, approximately 14% were seen once. Source material: blood. The receptor source for this set is a woman between 25 and 40 years old with Graves' hyperthyroidism.

Note on this clonotype: A read error is possible here, since a much larger clone lies one base away. The genes are TRBV30 and TRBJ2-7; 13 nucleotides match TRBD2. Looked up from germline, CDR1 is GTSNPN and CDR2 is SVGIG (reference sequence). J was trimmed by 6 bases and V by 1 base; bases with no gene match: 3. This CDR3 has 14 residues. For the CDR3, the DNA is TGTGCCTGGAGTGGGACTAGCGGGAGTGCCGAGCAGTACTTC. It yields the protein CAWSGTSGSAEQYF.

The V gene is TRBV20-1, the J gene TRBJ2-1; D uncertain. The germline V gene has CDR1 DFQATT and CDR2 SNEGSKA (reference sequence). Trimming shortened V by 0 bases and J by 4 bases, and 7 bases separated the two germline ends. The CDR3 has 13 residues. CDR3 nucleotides: TGCAGTGCTAGAGATCTAGGATACAATGAGCAGTTCTTC. Its translation: CSARDLGYNEQFF.

This clonotype showed up just a few times. The genes are TRBV6-1 and TRBJ2-2; TRBD1 might be the D (6 bases). The CDR3 is made up of 13 amino acids. CDR1 is MNHNS and CDR2 is SASEGT in the germline V gene. V shed 5 bases and J shed 7 bases, with 11 bases lying between them. The chain's CDR3 is CASSKTGLGELFF. As DNA, the CDR3 is TGTGCCAGCAGTAAAACAGGGCTCGGGGAGCTGTTTTTT.

The J gene is TRBJ2-1, the V gene TRBV11-2; 11 bases align to TRBD2. The V and J ends lost 6 bases and 2 bases, in that order; junction bases with no gene match: 6. The CDR3 length is 16 residues. Germline V CDR1 and CDR2: SGHAT, FQNNGV. The CDR3 reads CASSERLAGPYNEQFF. The CDR3 coding sequence is TGTGCCAGCAGTGAGAGACTAGCGGGACCCTACAATGAGCAGTTCTTC.

At least ten counts were recorded for this clonotype. J is TRBJ1-1 and V is TRBV28; D is ambiguous. V gave up 3 bases and J gave up 6 bases, with 17 bases separating them. CDR1 and CDR2 (germline): MDHEN, SYDVKM. This CDR3 spans 15 amino acids. CDR3 sequence: CASSFNGPLAAEAFF. The CDR3 DNA reads as TGTGCCAGCAGTTTCAACGGGCCGCTGGCAGCTGAAGCTTTCTTT. The whole variable domain, filled in from reference TRBV28 and TRBJ1-1, reads DVKVTQSSRYLVKRTGEKVFLECVQDMDHENMFWYRQDPGLGLRLIYFSYDVKMKEKGDIPEGYSVSREKKERFSLILESASTNQTSMYLCASSFNGPLAAEAFFGQGTRLTVV.

The V call is TRBV12-3 or TRBV12-4, the J call TRBJ1-6, with D possibly being TRBD1 (5 bases). Trimming pared 6 bases from V and 10 bases from J, leaving 16 bases between. The CDR3 is 14 amino acids. The CDR3 loop is CASSRDRLGSPLHF. The CDR3, as DNA: TGTGCCAGCAGCCGGGACCGACTTGGGTCACCCCTCCACTTT.

There are many counts of this clonotype. V is TRBV11-2 and J is TRBJ2-1; D may be TRBD2 (5 bases). The V gene's germline CDR1 is SGHAT and CDR2 FQNNGV. This CDR3 is 15 amino acids long. V was pared by 3 bases and J by 1 base, with 10 bases between. The chain's CDR3 is CASSFLTSSYNEQFF. The CDR3 DNA sequence: TGTGCCAGCAGCTTCCTCACTAGTTCCTACAATGAGCAGTTCTTC.

This clonotype was seen only a few times. The chain is built from TRBV11-2 and TRBJ2-3; 9 positions agree with TRBD2. The CDR3 is 16 amino acids. Germline loops: CDR1 SGHAT, CDR2 FQNNGV. The junction had 9 bases not matched to a gene; V was cut back by 5 bases and J by 3 bases. CDR3 sequence (DNA): TGTGCCAGCAGCCCCCGCGGGGGGGCGCTTACAGATACGCAGTATTTT. This sequence encodes CASSPRGGALTDTQYF.

This clonotype has a count of ten or more. J is TRBJ2-1 and V is TRBV14, with 11 bases that match TRBD2. The junction had 13 bases not matched to a gene; V was cut back by 0 bases and J by 9 bases. The CDR3 has 18 residues. Germline CDR1 is SGHDN and CDR2 is FVKESK. The CDR3 DNA sequence: TGTGCCAGCAGCCAAGACAAGTGGGCTAGCGGGAGGAGGCTTGAGCAGTTCTTC. This encodes CASSQDKWASGRRLEQFF.

Many counts were recorded for this clonotype. The CDR3 DNA reads as TGCGCCAGCAGCCTCGATGGAGTTCCGGGACTAGCGGGAGTTGGAGAGCAGTACTTC. It specifies CASSLDGVPGLAGVGEQYF. The chain carries TRBV5-1 and TRBJ2-7; 14 bases agree with TRBD2. The germline V gene encodes CDR1 SGHRS and CDR2 YFSETQ. The V and J ends lost 4 bases and 7 bases, in that order; junction bases with no gene match: 19. The length of the CDR3 is 19 residues.

V gene TRBV30 combines with J gene TRBJ2-7, with 9 bases lining up with TRBD2. The CDR3 runs to 15 residues. CDR1 GTSNPN and CDR2 SVGIG come from the germline V gene (reference sequence). J was trimmed by 0 bases and V by 4 bases; bases with no gene match: 7. CDR3 DNA: TGTGCCTGGAACCCAATTAGCGGGAGCTCCTACGAGCAGTACTTC. It encodes CAWNPISGSSYEQYF.

The rearrangement joins TRBV7-7 to TRBJ2-2; a possible D gene is TRBD2 (6 bases). Germline V CDR1 and CDR2: SSHAT, FNYEAQ (reference sequence). CDR3 length equals 17 residues. Deletions cut 5 bases from V and 4 bases from J, with 20 bases between. CDR3 protein: CASSPAGTLAGTGELFF. The CDR3 region has the DNA TGTGCCAGCAGCCCAGCCGGGACTCTCGCTGGCACCGGGGAGCTGTTTTTT.

This clonotype was picked up a small number of times. V usage is TRBV9 and J usage is TRBJ2-1; 9 bases line up with TRBD2. Germline V gene lookup returns CDR1 SGDLS and CDR2 YYNGEE. The CDR3 covers 15 residues. The V gene end was trimmed by 0 bases and the J gene end by 8 bases; junction bases not matched to a gene: 6. The CDR3 bases are TGTGCCAGCAGCGTAGCGGTTAGCGGGAGTGATGAGCAGTTCTTC. Translating it yields CASSVAVSGSDEQFF.

There are many counts of this clonotype. This chain links TRBV7-3 with TRBJ2-3; TRBD1 might be the D (6 bases). The CDR3 spans 12 residues. Trimming took 4 bases from V and 5 from J, leaving 7 bases between them. Germline V CDR1 and CDR2: SGHTA, FQGTGA. CDR3 amino acids: CASSSTGDTQYF. The CDR3 nucleotides read TGTGCCAGCAGCTCGACAGGAGATACGCAGTATTTT.

This clonotype was detected a few times. The chain joins TRBV4-2 to TRBJ2-3; 10 bases align to TRBD2. The CDR3 runs to 17 residues. J gave up 3 bases and V 1 base, and 7 bases lay outside the gene matches. Germline V CDR1 and CDR2: LGHNA, YNFKEQ. The CDR3 reads CASSQVGLATGTDTQYF. CDR3 nucleotides: TGTGCCAGCAGCCAAGTGGGACTAGCGACGGGTACAGATACGCAGTATTTT.

This clonotype was picked up many times. The V call is TRBV20-1, the J call TRBJ1-6; maybe TRBD1 (6 bases). The V gene lost 0 bases and the J gene lost 7 bases, with 16 bases spanning the gap. Germline CDR1 and CDR2: DFQATT and SNEGSKA (reference sequence). This CDR3 is 16 amino acids long. CDR3 sequence reads: CSARDPTGQTNSPLHF. For the CDR3, the DNA is TGCAGTGCTAGAGATCCCACCGGACAGACCAATTCACCCCTCCACTTT.

This rearrangement joins TRBV20-1 to TRBJ1-2; no reliable D call. Germline V gene lookup returns CDR1 DFQATT and CDR2 SNEGSKA (reference sequence). This CDR3 is 13 amino acids long. Trimming pared 0 bases from V and 5 bases from J, leaving 10 bases between. CDR3 in DNA: TGCAGTGCTAGAGATCCGGGAGCTTATGGCTACACCTTC. Amino acid sequence: CSARDPGAYGYTF.

This clonotype appeared many times. The rearrangement links TRBV20-1 to TRBJ1-1; 8 bases are shared with TRBD1. CDR3 length equals 13 residues. The V gene end was trimmed by 6 bases and the J gene end by 4 bases; junction bases not matched to a gene: 7. The germline gives CDR1 DFQATT, CDR2 SNEGSKA (reference sequence). The chain's CDR3 is CSAEQGGSTEAFF. The CDR3 nucleotides are TGCAGTGCGGAACAGGGGGGGTCCACTGAAGCTTTCTTT.

The sample holds many counts of this clonotype. The rearrangement links TRBV12-3 or TRBV12-4 to TRBJ1-4; TRBD1 matches 7 bases. This CDR3 has 16 residues. The V segment lost 6 bases and the J segment 0 bases; nucleotides outside the gene matches: 7. The CDR3 is CASRDTGAATNEKLFF. The CDR3, as DNA: TGTGCCAGCAGAGACACAGGGGCGGCAACTAATGAAAAACTGTTTTTT.

This clonotype was picked up many times. The chain joins TRBV27 to TRBJ2-7; 10 bases are a match to TRBD2. V shed 5 bases, J shed 3 bases, and the junction held 4 bases outside the gene matches. This CDR3 is 14 amino acids long. The germline gives CDR1 MNHEY, CDR2 SMNVEV (reference sequence). The CDR3 sequence: CASSPRLAGYEQYF. DNA of the CDR3: TGTGCCAGCAGTCCGAGACTAGCGGGCTACGAGCAGTACTTC.

V usage is TRBV24-1 and J usage is TRBJ1-2; D is uncertain. Germline V gene sequence: CDR1 KGHDR, CDR2 SFDVKD. V lost 1 base and J lost 3, with 11 bases in between. There are 15 residues in the CDR3. CDR3 coding DNA: TGTGCCACCAGTGATTTAAGGCAGGCCTACTATGGCTACACCTTC. This encodes CATSDLRQAYYGYTF.

There are a few counts of this clonotype. The chain recombines TRBV4-1 with TRBJ1-2, with no clear D. The CDR3 contains 14 residues. Trimming pared 1 base from V and 3 bases from J, leaving 9 bases between. Germline CDR1 is MGHRA and CDR2 is YSYEKL. CDR3 coding DNA: TGCGCCAGCAGCCAAGGTGGGGTAGACTATGGCTACACCTTC. It is translated as CASSQGGVDYGYTF.

This clonotype has ten or more counts. The chain has TRBV27 and TRBJ1-5; D gene uncertain. This CDR3 is built from 13 residues. The germline CDR1 and CDR2 sequences are MNHEY and SMNVEV (reference sequence). V was pared by 6 bases and J by 0 bases, with 6 bases between. CDR3 region: CASRQYSNQPQHF. The CDR3 bases are TGTGCCAGCAGACAGTATAGCAATCAGCCCCAGCATTTT.

The chain employs TRBV12-3 or TRBV12-4 and TRBJ2-1; D remains ambiguous. Trimming shortened V by 3 bases and J by 7 bases, and 25 bases separated the two germline ends. This CDR3 has 18 residues. DNA for the CDR3: TGTGCCAGCAGTTTGGGTCTTCCGATCGTTTTTTCCAGGAATGAGCAGTTCTTC. Protein: CASSLGLPIVFSRNEQFF.

This clonotype has a count of ten or more. The J gene is TRBJ2-3, the V gene TRBV7-3; 7 bases map to TRBD1. Germline CDR1 reads SGHTA; CDR2 reads FQGTGA. The ends lost 6 bases at V and 8 bases at J; junction bases unmatched: 11. The CDR3 loop spans 14 amino acids. CDR3 sequence (DNA): TGTGCCAGCAGTACCGGGACAGACAGAGCTACGCAGTATTTT. It yields the protein CASSTGTDRATQYF.

The sample holds many counts of this clonotype. The V call is TRBV28, the J call TRBJ2-1, with TRBD2 identical over 7 bases. The J segment lost 0 bases and the V segment lost 3 bases, leaving 5 bases of the junction unmatched. This CDR3 has 16 residues. Looked up from germline, CDR1 is MDHEN and CDR2 is SYDVKM. CDR3 residues: CASSFLLADSYNEQFF. CDR3 in DNA: TGTGCCAGCAGTTTCCTCCTAGCGGACTCCTACAATGAGCAGTTCTTC. The variable domain in full, with the rest retrieved from reference TRBV28 and TRBJ2-1, is DVKVTQSSRYLVKRTGEKVFLECVQDMDHENMFWYRQDPGLGLRLIYFSYDVKMKEKGDIPEGYSVSREKKERFSLILESASTNQTSMYLCASSFLLADSYNEQFFGPGTRLTVL.

The rearrangement joins TRBV29-1 to TRBJ1-1; D possibly corresponds to TRBD1 (5 bases). This CDR3 has 13 amino acids. Trimming took 7 bases from V and 2 from J, leaving 14 bases between them. The germline V gene has CDR1 SQVTM and CDR2 ANQGSEA. This CDR3 is CSAPGRENTEAFF. DNA of the CDR3: TGCAGCGCCCCGGGGCGGGAAAACACTGAAGCTTTCTTT.

The chain uses TRBV4-1 and TRBJ2-2; the D is unclear. CDR3 length: 13 residues. V dropped 4 bases and J dropped 5 bases, with 8 bases sitting between them. Germline V CDR1 and CDR2: MGHRA, YSYEKL. The DNA for the CDR3 is TGCGCCAGCAGCCCCTCGTGGACCGGGGAGCTGTTTTTT. Translation: CASSPSWTGELFF.